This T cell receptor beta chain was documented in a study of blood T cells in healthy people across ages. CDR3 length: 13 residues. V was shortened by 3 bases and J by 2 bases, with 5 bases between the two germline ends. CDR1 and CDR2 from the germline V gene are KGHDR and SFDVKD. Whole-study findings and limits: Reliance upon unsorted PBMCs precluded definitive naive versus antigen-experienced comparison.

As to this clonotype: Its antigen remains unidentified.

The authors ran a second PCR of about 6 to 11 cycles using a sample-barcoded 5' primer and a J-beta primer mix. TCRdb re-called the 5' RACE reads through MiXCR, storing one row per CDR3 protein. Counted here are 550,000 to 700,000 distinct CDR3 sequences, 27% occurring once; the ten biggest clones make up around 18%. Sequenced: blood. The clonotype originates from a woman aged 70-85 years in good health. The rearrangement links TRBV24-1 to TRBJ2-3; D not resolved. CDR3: CATSDRDTDTQYF. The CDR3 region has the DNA TGTGCCACCAGTGATCGCGACACAGATACGCAGTATTTT.